A selection of T cell receptor beta chains follows, all from one sample in a study of T cells in Graves' hyperthyroidism and ophthalmopathy. TCRdb reanalysed the multiplex PCR reads using MiXCR and keeps one entry per CDR3 protein. Of roughly 560,000 distinct CDR3 sequences listed, about 14% are singletons. Sequencing was performed on blood. Source of these receptors: a woman in her 40s with Graves' ophthalmopathy. CDR3s include the opening cysteine and the closing phenylalanine or tryptophan. A D gene is named only where the DNA matches it firmly. Size tells how often a clone was seen (once, few, many) or the class of an expanded clone, and some rows leave it out.

many | TRBJ1-3 | - | 15 | TRBV7-2 | CASSLGGGSGNTIYF | TGTGCCAGCAGCTTAGGAGGGGGCTCTGGAAACACCATATATTTT
many | TRBJ2-7 | TRBD2 | 15 | TRBV28 | CASSPIAGGYLEQYF | TGTGCCAGCAGCCCAATAGCGGGAGGGTATCTCGAGCAGTACTTC
- | TRBJ2-7 | - | 13 | TRBV5-1 | CASSTAIAYEQYF | TGCGCCAGCAGCACAGCAATAGCCTACGAGCAGTACTTC
- | TRBJ2-7 | - | 13 | TRBV29-1 | CSVEYTLRGEQYF | TGCAGCGTTGAGTATACTCTTAGGGGGGAGCAGTACTTC
many | TRBJ1-5 | - | 14 | TRBV4-1 | CASSHGQNNQPQHF | TGCGCCAGCAGCCACGGACAGAACAATCAGCCCCAGCATTTT
- | TRBJ1-2 | - | 14 | TRBV29-1 | CSVDGSGGGYGYTF | TGCAGCGTTGATGGGTCGGGGGGCGGCTATGGCTACACCTTC
many | TRBJ2-7 | - | 15 | TRBV20-1 | CSARTGQSSSYEQYF | TGCAGTGCTAGGACCGGACAGAGTAGCTCCTACGAGCAGTACTTC
many | TRBJ2-7 | TRBD1 | 13 | TRBV27 | CASTDRGRDEQYF | TGTGCCAGCACGGACAGGGGGCGGGACGAGCAGTACTTC
- | TRBJ2-5 | TRBD1 | 16 | TRBV24-1 | CATSDRGQGLGETQYF | TGTGCCACCAGTGACCGCGGACAGGGGTTGGGCGAGACCCAGTACTTC
- | TRBJ2-5 | TRBD2 | 18 | TRBV20-1 | CSASPTSGRYGYQETQYF | TGCAGTGCAAGCCCGACTAGCGGGAGGTATGGGTACCAAGAGACCCAGTACTTC
many | TRBJ1-2 | TRBD1 | 16 | TRBV11-1 | CASSLSMGTGVYGYTF | TGTGCCAGCAGCTTATCTATGGGGACAGGAGTCTATGGCTACACCTTC
- | TRBJ2-2 | - | 14 | TRBV29-1 | CSVTGTDNTGELFF | TGCAGCGTGACCGGGACGGATAACACCGGGGAGCTGTTTTTT
few | TRBJ2-2 | - | 14 | TRBV20-1 | CSARDEGGTGELFF | TGCAGTGCTAGAGATGAAGGGGGAACCGGGGAGCTGTTTTTT
many | TRBJ1-5 | - | 14 | TRBV6-2/TRBV6-3 | CASSYAGRGQPQHF | TGTGCCAGCAGTTACGCAGGACGGGGCCAGCCCCAGCATTTT
many | TRBJ2-7 | - | 13 | TRBV10-3 | CAISKGQLGEQYF | TGTGCCATCAGTAAAGGACAATTGGGCGAGCAGTACTTC
many | TRBJ2-5 | TRBD1 | 15 | TRBV6-1 | CASSPQTGGQETQYF | TGTGCCAGCAGTCCCCAGACAGGGGGCCAAGAGACCCAGTACTTC
many | TRBJ2-5 | TRBD2 | 13 | TRBV12-3/TRBV12-4 | CASSLGLAETQYF | TGTGCCAGCAGCCTCGGACTAGCGGAGACCCAGTACTTC
- | TRBJ2-7 | TRBD2 | 14 | TRBV29-1 | CSAQTSGSSYEQYF | TGCAGCGCTCAGACTAGCGGATCTTCCTACGAGCAGTACTTC
few | TRBJ2-7 | TRBD2 | 14 | TRBV19 | CASSFVAGPYEQYF | TGTGCCAGTAGTTTTGTAGCGGGGCCCTACGAGCAGTACTTC
many | TRBJ2-7 | - | 15 | TRBV28 | CASSHGGTASYEQYF | TGTGCCAGCTCACACGGGGGGACAGCCTCCTACGAGCAGTACTTC
many | TRBJ2-7 | - | 11 | TRBV29-1 | CSGRDTQEQYF | TGCAGCGGGAGGGACACGCAAGAGCAGTACTTC
many | TRBJ1-1 | TRBD1 | 15 | TRBV7-3 | CASSYDRGSGTEAFF | TGTGCCAGCAGCTATGACAGGGGATCGGGCACTGAAGCTTTCTTT
many | TRBJ2-1 | TRBD2 | 15 | TRBV12-3/TRBV12-4 | CASTSSGRIYNEQFF | TGTGCCAGCACCTCAAGCGGGAGAATCTACAATGAGCAGTTCTTC
many | TRBJ2-7 | - | 15 | TRBV2 | CASSEEWWRAYEQYF | TGTGCCAGCAGTGAAGAGTGGTGGAGGGCCTACGAGCAGTACTTC
- | TRBJ1-2 | - | 15 | TRBV4-1 | CASSQTPDSLYGYTF | TGCGCCAGCAGCCAAACCCCAGACAGCCTCTATGGCTACACCTTC
few | TRBJ1-2 | - | 16 | TRBV6-1 | CASSSVWGQGHYGYTF | TGTGCCAGCAGTAGTGTTTGGGGGCAGGGTCACTATGGCTACACCTTC
many | TRBJ2-7 | - | 15 | TRBV20-1 | CSARDKWPGRYEQYF | TGCAGTGCTAGAGATAAATGGCCGGGAAGGTACGAGCAGTACTTC
- | TRBJ1-5 | - | 14 | TRBV9 | CASSSVGSQWPQHF | TGTGCCAGCAGCTCGGTGGGCAGCCAGTGGCCCCAGCATTTT
- | TRBJ2-3 | - | 13 | TRBV5-1 | CASISSWRDTQYF | TGCGCCAGCATCTCGTCGTGGAGAGATACGCAGTATTTT
many | TRBJ2-7 | - | 12 | TRBV12-3/TRBV12-4 | CASSQSQRTRYF | TGTGCCAGCAGTCAATCACAGCGGACTCGGTACTTC
many | TRBJ2-5 | TRBD1 | 15 | TRBV6-5 | CASSYSTGSQETQYF | TGTGCCAGCAGTTACTCGACAGGGTCGCAAGAGACCCAGTACTTC
many | TRBJ1-3 | TRBD1 | 14 | TRBV20-1 | CSAPGTGLRNTIYF | TGCAGTGCTCCCGGGACAGGGTTGCGGAACACCATATATTTT
many | TRBJ2-7 | - | 13 | TRBV11-1 | CASSFGQNYEQYF | TGTGCCAGCAGCTTTGGGCAGAACTACGAGCAGTACTTC
- | TRBJ1-1 | TRBD1 | 14 | TRBV6-5 | CASSYSPGQGRAFF | TGTGCCAGCAGTTACTCCCCGGGACAGGGTCGGGCTTTCTTT
- | TRBJ1-2 | TRBD1 | 14 | TRBV12-3/TRBV12-4 | CASSKRTGGYGYTF | TGTGCCAGCAGCAAGCGTACAGGGGGCTATGGCTACACCTTC
- | TRBJ2-5 | TRBD2 | 15 | TRBV10-1 | CASRSGLAMGETQYF | TGCGCCAGCAGATCTGGACTAGCAATGGGAGAGACCCAGTACTTC
few | TRBJ2-2 | - | 16 | TRBV3-1 | CASSAERGRGTGELFF | TGTGCCAGCAGCGCCGAGAGGGGGAGAGGCACCGGGGAGCTGTTTTTT
- | TRBJ1-2 | TRBD1 | 16 | TRBV5-6 | CASSSGGTGYLYGYTF | TGTGCCAGCAGCTCGGGGGGGACAGGCTATCTCTATGGCTACACCTTC
- | TRBJ2-2 | - | 13 | TRBV19 | CASSPGEGGELFF | TGTGCCAGTAGTCCCGGAGAAGGCGGGGAGCTGTTTTTT
few | TRBJ2-7 | - | 15 | TRBV4-3 | CASSQEGTSNYEQYF | TGCGCCAGCAGCCAGGAGGGGACTTCTAACTACGAGCAGTACTTC
- | TRBJ2-2 | TRBD1 | 16 | TRBV11-1 | CASSAPGTANTGELFF | TGTGCCAGCAGCGCACCCGGGACAGCGAACACCGGGGAGCTGTTTTTT
many | TRBJ2-7 | - | 12 | TRBV29-1 | CSVEGLSYEQYF | TGCAGCGTGGAGGGTTTGTCCTACGAGCAGTACTTC
- | TRBJ2-5 | TRBD2 | 13 | TRBV12-5 | CASGLDERGTQYF | TGTGCTAGTGGTTTGGACGAGCGGGGGACCCAGTACTTC